This T cell receptor beta chain was documented in a study of shared clonotypes between healthy human individuals. Findings and caveats of the study: Clonotype sharing among donors was thought likely to change with sequencing depth. Collection of samples was limited to blood; tissue repertoires likely differ.

The sample holds one count of this clone. Its target is not known. This CDR3 is built from 14 residues. Trimming removed 1 base at V and 2 bases at J, with 9 bases between. CDR1 and CDR2 (germline): PRHDT, FYEKMQ (reference sequence). A roughly 220 ng quantity of DNA, some 30,000 T cell genomes, went into the sorted-subset replicate PCRs. Sequenced by immunoSEQ multiplex PCR; TCRdb stores in-frame clones only, minus some. This repertoire shows roughly 330,000 clones, 74% found once; its top ten account for about a tenth. The rearrangement links TRBV13 to TRBJ2-7; D could derive from TRBD1 or TRBD2 (5 bases each). The TCR sequence derives from a man aged 25-45 years in good health. Sequencing was performed on memory CD4+ T cells sorted from blood. Described subset: CD45RA-negative fraction. In DNA form, the CDR3 reads TGTGCCAGCAGCTTAGATGGGGGACCCTACGAGCAGTACTTC. The encoded protein is CASSLDGGPYEQYF.